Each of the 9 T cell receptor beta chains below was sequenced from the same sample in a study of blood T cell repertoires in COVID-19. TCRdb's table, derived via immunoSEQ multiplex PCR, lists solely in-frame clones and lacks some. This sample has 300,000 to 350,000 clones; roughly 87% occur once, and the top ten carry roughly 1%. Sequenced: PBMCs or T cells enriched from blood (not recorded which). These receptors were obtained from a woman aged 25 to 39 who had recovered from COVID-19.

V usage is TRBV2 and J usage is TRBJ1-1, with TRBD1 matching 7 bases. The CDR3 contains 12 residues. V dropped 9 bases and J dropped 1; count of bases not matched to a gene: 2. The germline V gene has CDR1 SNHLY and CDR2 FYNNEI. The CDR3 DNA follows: TGTGCCAGAGGGACAGCGAACACTGAAGCTTTCTTT. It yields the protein CARGTANTEAFF.

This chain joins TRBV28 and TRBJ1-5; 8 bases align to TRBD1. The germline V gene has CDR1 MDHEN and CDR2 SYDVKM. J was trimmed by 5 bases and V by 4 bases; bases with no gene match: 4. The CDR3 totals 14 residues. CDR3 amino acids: CASSSAGGYQPQHF. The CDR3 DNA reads TGTGCCAGCAGTTCGGCAGGGGGCTATCAGCCCCAGCATTTT.

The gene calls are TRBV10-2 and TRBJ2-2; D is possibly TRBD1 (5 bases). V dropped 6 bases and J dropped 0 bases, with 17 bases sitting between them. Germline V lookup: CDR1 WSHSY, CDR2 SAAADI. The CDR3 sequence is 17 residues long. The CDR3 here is CASSRAQAPANTGELFF. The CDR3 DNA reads TGCGCCAGCAGCCGGGCACAGGCACCTGCGAACACCGGGGAGCTGTTTTTT.

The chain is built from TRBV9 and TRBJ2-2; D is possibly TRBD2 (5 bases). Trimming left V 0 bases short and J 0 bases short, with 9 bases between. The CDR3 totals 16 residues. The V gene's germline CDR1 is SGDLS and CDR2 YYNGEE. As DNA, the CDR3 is TGTGCCAGCAGCGTAGCTAGCACTACGAACACCGGGGAGCTGTTTTTT. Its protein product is CASSVASTTNTGELFF. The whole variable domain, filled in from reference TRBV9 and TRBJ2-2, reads DSGVTQTPKHLITATGQRVTLRCSPRSGDLSVYWYQQSLDQGLQFLIQYYNGEERAKGNILERFSAQQFPDLHSELNLSSLELGDSALYFCASSVASTTNTGELFFGEGSRLTVL.

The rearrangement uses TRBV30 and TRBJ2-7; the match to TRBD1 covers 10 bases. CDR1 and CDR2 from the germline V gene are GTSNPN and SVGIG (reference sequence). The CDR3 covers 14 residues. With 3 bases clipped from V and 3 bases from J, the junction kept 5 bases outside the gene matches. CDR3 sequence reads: CAWRGGQGDYEQYF. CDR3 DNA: TGTGCCTGGAGGGGAGGACAGGGGGACTACGAGCAGTACTTC.

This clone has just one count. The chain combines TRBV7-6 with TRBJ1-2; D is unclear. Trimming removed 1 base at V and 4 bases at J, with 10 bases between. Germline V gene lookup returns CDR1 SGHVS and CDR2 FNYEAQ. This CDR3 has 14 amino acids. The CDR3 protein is CASSLERVGYGYTF. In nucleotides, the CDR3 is TGTGCCAGCAGCTTAGAGAGGGTGGGCTATGGCTACACCTTC.

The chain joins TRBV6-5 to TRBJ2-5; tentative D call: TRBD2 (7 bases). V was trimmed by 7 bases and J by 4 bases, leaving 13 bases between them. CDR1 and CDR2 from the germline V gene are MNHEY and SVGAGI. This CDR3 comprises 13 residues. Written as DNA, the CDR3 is TGTGCCAGCAAACGGGGGGCGGCAGAGACCCAGTACTTC. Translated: CASKRGAAETQYF.

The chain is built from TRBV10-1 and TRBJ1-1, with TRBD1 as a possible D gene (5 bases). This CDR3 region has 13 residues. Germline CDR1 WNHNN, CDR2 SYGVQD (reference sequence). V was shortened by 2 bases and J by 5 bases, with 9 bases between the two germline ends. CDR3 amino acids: CASSEAQATEAFF. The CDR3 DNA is TGCGCCAGCAGTGAGGCACAGGCAACTGAAGCTTTCTTT.

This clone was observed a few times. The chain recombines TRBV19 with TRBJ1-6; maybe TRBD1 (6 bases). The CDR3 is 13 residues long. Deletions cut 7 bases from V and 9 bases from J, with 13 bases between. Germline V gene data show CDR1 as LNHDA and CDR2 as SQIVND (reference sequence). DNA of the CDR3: TGTGCCAGTACAGACCTAGGGGGTTCACCCCTCCACTTT. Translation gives CASTDLGGSPLHF.